Reported below is one T cell receptor beta chain. As yet, its antigen is unknown. The sample is drawn from a study of shared clonotypes between healthy human individuals. The study's findings and limits: The sharing of 5% to 6.5% of naive CD4 clonotypes was seen across a few donors.

Several immunoSEQ 96-well plates shared each subset's DNA, each plate a replicate. TCRdb's table, derived via immunoSEQ multiplex PCR, lists solely in-frame clones and lacks some. The table records about 1 million clones, about 77% of them present only once. Every one of the donors was a Caucasian adult that lived in Nashville, Tennessee. The CDR3 is 15 amino acids. Deletions cut 4 bases from V and 1 base from J, with 12 bases between. The germline CDR1 and CDR2 sequences are SGHNT and YYREEE (reference sequence). V and J are TRBV5-4 and TRBJ1-3; possibly TRBD1 for D (6 bases). Material for sequencing was memory CD4+ T cells sorted from blood. Subset indicated: CD45RA-negative fraction. The receptor was derived from a man aged 18 to 30 in good health. CDR3 sequence (DNA): TGTGCCAGCAGCCATGGGGGCGGATCTGGAAACACCATATATTTT. This encodes CASSHGGGSGNTIYF. The variable domain in full, with the rest retrieved from reference TRBV5-4 and TRBJ1-3, is ETGVTQSPTHLIKTRGQQVTLRCSSQSGHNTVSWYQQALGQGPQFIFQYYREEENGRGNFPPRFSGLQFPNYSSELNVNALELDDSALYLCASSHGGGSGNTIYFGEGSWLTVV.